This TCR beta chain was obtained from a study of T cell changes during pregnancy in multiple sclerosis. This table comes from immunoSEQ multiplex PCR, and its TCRdb copy is limited to in-frame clones, with some not included. Among roughly 72,000 clones listed, roughly nine tenths were seen once. The CDR3 sequence is 11 residues long. CDR1 is KGHSH and CDR2 is LQKENI in the germline V gene. V shed 4 bases and J shed 8 bases, with 8 bases lying between them. This clonotype originated in a female donor in good health, enrolled as a control in a pregnancy study. Here the sequenced sample was peripheral blood, taken in the first trimester of pregnancy. The V and J genes are TRBV18 and TRBJ1-2; D uncertain. CDR3 protein: CASSRSEGYTF. The CDR3 DNA reads as TGTGCCAGCTCACGGTCGGAGGGCTACACCTTC.